This TCR beta chain was observed in a study of cytotoxic CD8 clonotypes in ibrutinib-treated CLL. The CDR3 contains 17 residues. Germline CDR1 and CDR2: SGHTA and FQGTGA. The trim removed 5 bases at V and 4 bases at J, leaving 13 bases unmatched. Genomic DNA in a quantity of around 2 micrograms was derived from cryopreserved PBMCs for TCR beta libraries. The method was immunoSEQ multiplex PCR; TCRdb's version includes in-frame clones alone and lacks a portion of them. The repertoire includes about 39,000 clones, 65% to 70% of them detected once, and approximately 7.7% sits in the top ten. The receptor was isolated from a human donor with chronic lymphocytic leukemia. J is TRBJ2-5 and V is TRBV7-3; the match to TRBD2 covers 10 bases. The material sequenced was PBMCs, taken at disease progression, from a patient treated with ibrutinib. CDR3 sequence reads: CASSPKVLAGVPETQYF. The CDR3 DNA is TGTGCCAGCAGCCCGAAAGTTCTAGCGGGAGTCCCAGAGACCCAGTACTTC.